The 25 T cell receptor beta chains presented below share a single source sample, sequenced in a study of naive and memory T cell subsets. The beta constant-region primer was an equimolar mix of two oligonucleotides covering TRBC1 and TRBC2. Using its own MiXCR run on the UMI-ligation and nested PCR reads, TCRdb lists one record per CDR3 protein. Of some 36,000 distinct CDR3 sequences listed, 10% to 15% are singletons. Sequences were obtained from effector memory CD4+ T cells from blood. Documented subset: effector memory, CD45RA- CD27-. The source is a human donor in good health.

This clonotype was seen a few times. The CDR3 protein is CASSSSNRGITNEKLFF. CDR3 in DNA: TGTGCCAGCTCATCCTCAAACAGGGGGATAACTAATGAAAAACTGTTTTTT. The rearrangement links TRBV18 to TRBJ1-4; 8 bases map to TRBD1. CDR1 KGHSH and CDR2 LQKENI come from the germline V gene. This CDR3 is 17 amino acids long. V lost 5 bases and J lost 1; bases outside the gene matches: 9. The full variable domain, its missing parts supplied by reference TRBV18 and TRBJ1-4, is NAGVMQNPRHLVRRRGQEARLRCSPMKGHSHVYWYRQLPEEGLKFMVYLQKENIIDESGMPKERFSAEFPKEGPSILRIQQVVRGDSAAYFCASSSSNRGITNEKLFFGSGTQLSVL.

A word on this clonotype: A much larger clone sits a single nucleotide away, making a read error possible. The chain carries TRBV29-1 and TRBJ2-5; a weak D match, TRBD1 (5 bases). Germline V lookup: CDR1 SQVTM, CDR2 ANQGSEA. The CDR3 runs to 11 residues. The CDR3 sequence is CIARVSETQYF. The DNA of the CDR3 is TGCATCGCCAGGGTGTCGGAGACCCAGTACTTC.

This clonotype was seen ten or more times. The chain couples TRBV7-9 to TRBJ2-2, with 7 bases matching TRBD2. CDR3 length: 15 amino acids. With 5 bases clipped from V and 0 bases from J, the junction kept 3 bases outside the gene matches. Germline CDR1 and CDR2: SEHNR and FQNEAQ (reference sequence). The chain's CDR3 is CASSPGLTNTGELFF. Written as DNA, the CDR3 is TGTGCCAGCAGCCCGGGACTAACGAACACCGGGGAGCTGTTTTTT.

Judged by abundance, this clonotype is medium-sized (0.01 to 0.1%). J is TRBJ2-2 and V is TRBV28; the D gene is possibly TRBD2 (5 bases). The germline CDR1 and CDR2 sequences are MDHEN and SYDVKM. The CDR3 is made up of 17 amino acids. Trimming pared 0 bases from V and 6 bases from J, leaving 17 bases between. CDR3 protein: CASSLWALALGPGELFF. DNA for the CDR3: TGTGCCAGCAGTTTATGGGCGCTAGCCCTCGGTCCCGGGGAGCTGTTTTTT.

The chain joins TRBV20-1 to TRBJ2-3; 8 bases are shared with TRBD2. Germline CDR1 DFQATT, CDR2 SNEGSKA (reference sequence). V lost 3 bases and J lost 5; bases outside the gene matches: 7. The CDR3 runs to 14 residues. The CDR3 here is CSASGSGTGDTQYF. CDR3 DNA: TGCAGTGCTAGTGGTAGCGGGACGGGAGATACGCAGTATTTT.

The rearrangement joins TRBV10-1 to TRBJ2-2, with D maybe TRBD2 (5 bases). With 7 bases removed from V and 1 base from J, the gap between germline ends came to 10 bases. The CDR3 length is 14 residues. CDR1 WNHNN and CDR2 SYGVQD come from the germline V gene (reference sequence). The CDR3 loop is CASTKSGNTGELFF. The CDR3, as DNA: TGCGCCAGCACCAAGAGCGGGAACACCGGGGAGCTGTTTTTT.

The DNA of the CDR3 is TGTGCCAGCAGCGCAGGGATCTCTGGGGCCAACGTCCTGACTTTC. It specifies CASSAGISGANVLTF. The chain joins TRBV7-7 to TRBJ2-6; D perhaps matches TRBD1 (5 bases). CDR3 length equals 15 residues. Per germline, CDR1 SSHAT and CDR2 FNYEAQ (reference sequence). Trimming shortened V by 5 bases and J by 0 bases, and 8 bases separated the two germline ends.

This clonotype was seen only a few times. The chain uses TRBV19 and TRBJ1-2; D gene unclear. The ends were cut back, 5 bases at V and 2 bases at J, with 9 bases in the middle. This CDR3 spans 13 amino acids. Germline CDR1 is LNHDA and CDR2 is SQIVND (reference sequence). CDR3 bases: TGTGCCAGTAGTTTGGCAGTGAACTATGGCTACACCTTC. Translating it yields CASSLAVNYGYTF.

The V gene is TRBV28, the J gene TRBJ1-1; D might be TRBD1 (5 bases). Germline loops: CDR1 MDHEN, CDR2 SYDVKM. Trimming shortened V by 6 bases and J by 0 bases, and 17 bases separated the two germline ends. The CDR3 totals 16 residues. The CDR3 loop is CASRPRGAGMNTEAFF. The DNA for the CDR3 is TGTGCCAGCAGGCCTAGAGGGGCAGGGATGAACACTGAAGCTTTCTTT.

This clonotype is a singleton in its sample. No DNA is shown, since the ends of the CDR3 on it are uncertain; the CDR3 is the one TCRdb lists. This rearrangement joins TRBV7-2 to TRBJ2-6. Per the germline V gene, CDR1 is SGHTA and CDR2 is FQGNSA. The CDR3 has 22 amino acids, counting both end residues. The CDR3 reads CASSVYLCASSSLGSGANVLTF.

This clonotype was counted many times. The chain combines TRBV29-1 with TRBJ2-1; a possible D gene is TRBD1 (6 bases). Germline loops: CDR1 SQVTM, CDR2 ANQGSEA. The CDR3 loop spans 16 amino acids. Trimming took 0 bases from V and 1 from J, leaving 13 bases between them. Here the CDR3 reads CSVEDLQGNSYNEQFF. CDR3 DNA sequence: TGCAGCGTTGAAGATCTACAGGGTAATTCCTACAATGAGCAGTTCTTC.

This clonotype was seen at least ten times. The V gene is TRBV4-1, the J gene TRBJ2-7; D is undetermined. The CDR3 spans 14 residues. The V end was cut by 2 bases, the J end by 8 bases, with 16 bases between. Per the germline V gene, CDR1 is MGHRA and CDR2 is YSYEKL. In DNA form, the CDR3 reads TGCGCCAGCAGCCAACTGGGCCCCACCTCGAAGCAGTACTTC. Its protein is CASSQLGPTSKQYF.

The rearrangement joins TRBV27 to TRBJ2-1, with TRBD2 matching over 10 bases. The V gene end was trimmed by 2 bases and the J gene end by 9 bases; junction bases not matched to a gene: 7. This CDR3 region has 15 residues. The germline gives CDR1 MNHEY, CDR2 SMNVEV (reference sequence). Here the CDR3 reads CASSLKPSGSTEQFF. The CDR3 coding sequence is TGTGCCAGCAGTTTAAAGCCTAGCGGGAGTACTGAGCAGTTCTTC.

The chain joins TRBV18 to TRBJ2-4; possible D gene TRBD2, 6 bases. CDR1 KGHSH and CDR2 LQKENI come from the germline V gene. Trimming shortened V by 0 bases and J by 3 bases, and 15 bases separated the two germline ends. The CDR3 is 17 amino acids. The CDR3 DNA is TGTGCCAGCTCACCACCGTTCCCACCCGGGGGCAAAAACATTCAGTACTTC. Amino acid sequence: CASSPPFPPGGKNIQYF.

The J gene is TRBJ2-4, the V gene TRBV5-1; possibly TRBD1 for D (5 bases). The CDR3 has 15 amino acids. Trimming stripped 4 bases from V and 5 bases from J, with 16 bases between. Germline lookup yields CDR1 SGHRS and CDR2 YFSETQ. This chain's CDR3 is CASSPGDRVENIQYF. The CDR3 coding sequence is TGCGCCAGCAGCCCAGGAGACAGAGTGGAAAACATTCAGTACTTC. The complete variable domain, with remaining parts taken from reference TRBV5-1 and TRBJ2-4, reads KAGVTQTPRYLIKTRGQQVTLSCSPISGHRSVSWYQQTPGQGLQFLFEYFSETQRNKGNFPGRFSGRQFSNSRSEMNVSTLELGDSALYLCASSPGDRVENIQYFGAGTRLSVL.

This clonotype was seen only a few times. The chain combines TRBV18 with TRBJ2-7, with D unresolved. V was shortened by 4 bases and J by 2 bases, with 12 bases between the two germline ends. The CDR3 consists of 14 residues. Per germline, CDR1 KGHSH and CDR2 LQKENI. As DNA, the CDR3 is TGTGCCAGCTCACTAACCTTAGAAACCTACGAGCAGTACTTC. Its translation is CASSLTLETYEQYF.

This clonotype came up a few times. The CDR3 region is CSVPRDETQYF. The CDR3 DNA sequence: TGCAGCGTCCCACGGGACGAGACCCAGTACTTC. The rearrangement uses TRBV29-1 and TRBJ2-5; the D call may be TRBD1 or TRBD2 (5 bases each). From germline, CDR1 is SQVTM and CDR2 ANQGSEA. Trimming stripped 6 bases from V and 5 bases from J, with 10 bases between. The length of the CDR3 is 11 residues.

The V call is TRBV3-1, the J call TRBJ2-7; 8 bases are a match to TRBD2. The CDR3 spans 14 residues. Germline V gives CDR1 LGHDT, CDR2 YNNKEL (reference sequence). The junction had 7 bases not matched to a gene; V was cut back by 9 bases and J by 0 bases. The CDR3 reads CASDQRGSSYEQYF. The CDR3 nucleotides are TGTGCCAGTGACCAGCGGGGGAGCTCCTACGAGCAGTACTTC.

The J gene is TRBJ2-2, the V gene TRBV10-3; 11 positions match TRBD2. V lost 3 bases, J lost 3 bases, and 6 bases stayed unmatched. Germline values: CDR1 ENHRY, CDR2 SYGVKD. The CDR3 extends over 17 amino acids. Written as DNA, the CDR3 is TGTGCCATCAGTGAAGAGCTAGCGGGAGGTTACACCGGGGAGCTGTTTTTT. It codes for CAISEELAGGYTGELFF.

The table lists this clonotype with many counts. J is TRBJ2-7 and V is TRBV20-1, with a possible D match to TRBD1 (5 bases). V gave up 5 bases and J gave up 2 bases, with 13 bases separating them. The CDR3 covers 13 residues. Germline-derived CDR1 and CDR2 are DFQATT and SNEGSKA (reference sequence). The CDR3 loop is CSAPQENPYEQYF. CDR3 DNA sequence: TGCAGTGCTCCACAGGAGAACCCCTACGAGCAGTACTTC.

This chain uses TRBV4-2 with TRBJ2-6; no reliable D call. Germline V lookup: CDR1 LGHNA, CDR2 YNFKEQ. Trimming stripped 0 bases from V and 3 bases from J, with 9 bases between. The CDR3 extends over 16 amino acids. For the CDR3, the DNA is TGTGCCAGCAGCCAAGATTGGCAATATGGGGCCAACGTCCTGACTTTC. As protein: CASSQDWQYGANVLTF.

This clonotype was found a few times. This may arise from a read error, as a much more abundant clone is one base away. This chain's CDR3 is CASSQGEGQGRAGANVLTF. CDR3 coding DNA: TGTGCCAGCAGCCAAGGAGAGGGACAGGGACGCGCTGGGGCCAACGTCCTGACTTTC. The chain joins TRBV4-2 to TRBJ2-6; the match to TRBD1 covers 9 bases. Per the germline V gene, CDR1 is LGHNA and CDR2 is YNFKEQ. CDR3 length: 19 residues. V gave up 1 base and J gave up 2 bases; unmatched junction bases: 9.

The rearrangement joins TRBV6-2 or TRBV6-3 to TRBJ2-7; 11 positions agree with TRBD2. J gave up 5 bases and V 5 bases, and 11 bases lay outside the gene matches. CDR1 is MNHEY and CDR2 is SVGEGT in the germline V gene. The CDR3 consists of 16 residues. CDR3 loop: CASSATPSGRNHEQYF. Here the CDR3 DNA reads TGTGCCAGCAGTGCCACTCCTAGCGGGAGGAACCACGAGCAGTACTTC.

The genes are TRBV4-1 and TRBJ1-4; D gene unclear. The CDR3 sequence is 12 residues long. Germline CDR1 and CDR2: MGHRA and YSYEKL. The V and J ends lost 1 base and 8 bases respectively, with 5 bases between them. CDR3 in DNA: TGCGCCAGCAGCCAAGCTTGGGAAAAACTGTTTTTT. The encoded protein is CASSQAWEKLFF.

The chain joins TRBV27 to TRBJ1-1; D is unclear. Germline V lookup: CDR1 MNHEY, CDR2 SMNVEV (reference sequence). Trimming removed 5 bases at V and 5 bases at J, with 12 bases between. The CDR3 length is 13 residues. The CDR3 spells CASSDWVGTEAFF. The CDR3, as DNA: TGTGCCAGCAGTGACTGGGTGGGGACTGAAGCTTTCTTT.